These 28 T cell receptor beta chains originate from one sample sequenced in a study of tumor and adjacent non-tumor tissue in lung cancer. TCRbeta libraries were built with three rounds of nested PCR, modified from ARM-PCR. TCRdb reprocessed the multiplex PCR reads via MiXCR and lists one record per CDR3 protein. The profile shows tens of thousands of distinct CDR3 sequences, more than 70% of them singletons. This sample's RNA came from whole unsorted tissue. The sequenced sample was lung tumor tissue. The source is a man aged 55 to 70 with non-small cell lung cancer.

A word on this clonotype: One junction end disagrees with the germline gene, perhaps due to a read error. The CDR3 nucleotides read TGTGTCAGTGGTCTAGCAGGGGAGAGAGCTTTCTTT. Translated, it gives CVSGLAGERAFF. The V gene is TRBV19, the J gene TRBJ1-1, with a weak D call TRBD1 (6 bases). CDR3 length: 12 residues. Germline-derived CDR1 and CDR2 are LNHDA and SQIVND (reference sequence).

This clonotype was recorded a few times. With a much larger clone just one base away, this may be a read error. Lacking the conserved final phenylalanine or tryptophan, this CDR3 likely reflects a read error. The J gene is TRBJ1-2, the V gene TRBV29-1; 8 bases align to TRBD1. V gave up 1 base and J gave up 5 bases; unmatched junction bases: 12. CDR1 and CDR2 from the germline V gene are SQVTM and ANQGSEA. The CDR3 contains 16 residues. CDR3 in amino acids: CSVEGGQAQVLYGYTS. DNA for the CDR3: TGCAGCGTTGAAGGGGGACAGGCACAAGTCCTGTATGGCTACACCTCC.

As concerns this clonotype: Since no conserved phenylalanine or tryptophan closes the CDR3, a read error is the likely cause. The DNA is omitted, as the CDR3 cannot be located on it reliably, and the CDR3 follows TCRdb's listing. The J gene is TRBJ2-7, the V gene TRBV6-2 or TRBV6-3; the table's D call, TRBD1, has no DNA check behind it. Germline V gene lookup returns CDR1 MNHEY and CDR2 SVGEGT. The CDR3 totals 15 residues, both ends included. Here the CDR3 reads CASSLLAPNSYEQCL.

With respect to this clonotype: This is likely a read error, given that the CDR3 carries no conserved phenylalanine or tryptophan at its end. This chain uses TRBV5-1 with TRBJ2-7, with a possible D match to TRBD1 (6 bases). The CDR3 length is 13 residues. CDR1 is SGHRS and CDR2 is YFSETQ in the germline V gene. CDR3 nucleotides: TGCACCAGCAGCTGGGACAAGTCCTACGAGCAGTACTAC. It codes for CTSSWDKSYEQYY.

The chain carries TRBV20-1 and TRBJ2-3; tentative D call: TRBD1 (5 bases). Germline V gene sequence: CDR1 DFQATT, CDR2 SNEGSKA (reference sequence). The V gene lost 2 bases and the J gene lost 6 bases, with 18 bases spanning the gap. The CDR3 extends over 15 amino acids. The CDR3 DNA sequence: TGCAGTGCTAGACCGTGGGGCGGCCACACCGATACGCAGTATTTT. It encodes CSARPWGGHTDTQYF.

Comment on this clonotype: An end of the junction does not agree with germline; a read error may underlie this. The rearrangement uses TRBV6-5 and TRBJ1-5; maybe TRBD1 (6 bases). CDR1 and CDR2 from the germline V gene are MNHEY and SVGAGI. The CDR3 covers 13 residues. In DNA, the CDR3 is TGTACCAGCGGTTACGACAGGACGAAGCCCCAGCATTTT. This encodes CTSGYDRTKPQHF.

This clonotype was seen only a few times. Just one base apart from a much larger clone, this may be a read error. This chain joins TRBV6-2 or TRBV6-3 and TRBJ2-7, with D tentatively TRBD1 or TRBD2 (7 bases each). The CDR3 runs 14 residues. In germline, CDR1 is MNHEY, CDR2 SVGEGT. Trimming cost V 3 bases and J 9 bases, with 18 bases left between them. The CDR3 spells CASSYAGLGGVQYF. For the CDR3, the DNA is TGTGCCAGCAGTTATGCTGGACTAGGGGGCGTGCAGTACTTC.

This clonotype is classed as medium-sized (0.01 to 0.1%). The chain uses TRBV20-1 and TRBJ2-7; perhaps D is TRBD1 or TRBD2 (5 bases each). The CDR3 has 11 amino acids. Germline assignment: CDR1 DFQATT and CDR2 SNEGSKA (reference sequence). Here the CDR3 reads CSYPRDHEQYF. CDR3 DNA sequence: TGCAGCTACCCCAGGGACCACGAGCAGTACTTC.

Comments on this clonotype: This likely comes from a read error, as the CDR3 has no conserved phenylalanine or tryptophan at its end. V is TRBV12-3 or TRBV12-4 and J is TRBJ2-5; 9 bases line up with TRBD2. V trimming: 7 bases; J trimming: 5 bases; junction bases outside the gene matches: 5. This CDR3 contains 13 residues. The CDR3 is CASMIAGVETQYI. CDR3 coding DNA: TGTGCCAGCATGATAGCGGGAGTGGAGACCCAGTACATC.

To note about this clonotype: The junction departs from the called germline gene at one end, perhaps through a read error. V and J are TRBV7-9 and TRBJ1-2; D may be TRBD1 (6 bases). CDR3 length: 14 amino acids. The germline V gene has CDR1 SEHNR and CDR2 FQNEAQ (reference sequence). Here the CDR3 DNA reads TGTACCAGCAGCTCCTCAGGGGCATCGGATGGATACACCTTC. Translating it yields CTSSSSGASDGYTF.

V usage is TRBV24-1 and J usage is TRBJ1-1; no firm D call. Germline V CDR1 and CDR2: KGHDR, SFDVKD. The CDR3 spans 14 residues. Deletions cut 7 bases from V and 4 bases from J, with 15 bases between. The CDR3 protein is CATRGGSAGTEAFF. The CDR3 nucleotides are TGTGCCACCAGGGGAGGATCGGCAGGCACTGAAGCTTTCTTT.

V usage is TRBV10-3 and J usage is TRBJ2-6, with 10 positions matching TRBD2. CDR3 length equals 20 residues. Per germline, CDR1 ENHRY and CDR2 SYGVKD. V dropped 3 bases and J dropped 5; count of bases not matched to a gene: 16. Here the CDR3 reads CAISEHGTSGRESRANVLTF. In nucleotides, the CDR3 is TGTGCCATCAGTGAACATGGGACGAGCGGGAGGGAGTCTCGGGCCAACGTCCTGACTTTC.

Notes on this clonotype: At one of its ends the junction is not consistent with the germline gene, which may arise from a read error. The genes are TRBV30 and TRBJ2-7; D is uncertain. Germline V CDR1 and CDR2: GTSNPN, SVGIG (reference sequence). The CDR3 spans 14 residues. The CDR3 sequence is CVWSRSSLDSEQYF. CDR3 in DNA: TGTGTCTGGAGTAGGAGTTCACTCGATAGCGAGCAGTACTTC.

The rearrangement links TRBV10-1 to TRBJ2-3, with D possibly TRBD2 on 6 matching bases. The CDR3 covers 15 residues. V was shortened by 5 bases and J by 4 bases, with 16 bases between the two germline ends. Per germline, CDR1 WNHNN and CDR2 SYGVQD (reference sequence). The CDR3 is CASSPGGAPPDTQYF. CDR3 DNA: TGCGCCAGCAGTCCCGGCGGGGCCCCACCAGATACGCAGTATTTT.

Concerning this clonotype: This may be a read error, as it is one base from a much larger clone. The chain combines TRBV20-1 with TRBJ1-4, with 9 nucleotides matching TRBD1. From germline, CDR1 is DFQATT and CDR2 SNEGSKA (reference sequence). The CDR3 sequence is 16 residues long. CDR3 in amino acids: CSARGMGQGMGEKVFF. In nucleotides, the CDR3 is TGCAGTGCTAGGGGAATGGGACAGGGAATGGGTGAAAAAGTGTTTTTT.

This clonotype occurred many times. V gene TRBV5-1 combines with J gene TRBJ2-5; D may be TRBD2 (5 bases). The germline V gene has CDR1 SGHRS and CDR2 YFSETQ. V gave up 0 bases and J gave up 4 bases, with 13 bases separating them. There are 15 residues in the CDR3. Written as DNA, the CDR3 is TGCGCCAGCAGCTTGGACGGGAAGGGTGCAGAGACCCAGTACTTC. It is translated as CASSLDGKGAETQYF.

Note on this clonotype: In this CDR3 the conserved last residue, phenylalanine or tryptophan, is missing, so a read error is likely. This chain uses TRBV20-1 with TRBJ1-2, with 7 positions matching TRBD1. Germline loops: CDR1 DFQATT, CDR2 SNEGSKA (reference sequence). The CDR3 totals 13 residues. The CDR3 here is CSVRTGANYDYTL. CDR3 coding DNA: TGCAGTGTTAGAACAGGGGCTAACTATGACTACACCTTA.

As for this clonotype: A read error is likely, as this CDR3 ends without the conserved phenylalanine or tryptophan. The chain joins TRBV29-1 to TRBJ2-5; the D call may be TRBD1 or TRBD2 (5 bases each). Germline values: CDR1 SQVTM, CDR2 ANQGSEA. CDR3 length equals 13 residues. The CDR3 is CGVGAAALWTQYL. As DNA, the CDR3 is TGCGGCGTCGGGGCGGCTGCTCTTTGGACCCAGTACCTC.

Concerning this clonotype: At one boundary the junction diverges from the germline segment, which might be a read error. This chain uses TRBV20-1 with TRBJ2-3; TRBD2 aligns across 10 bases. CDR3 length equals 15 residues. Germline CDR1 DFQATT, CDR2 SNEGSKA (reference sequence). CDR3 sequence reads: CSAKLAGRPSDTQYF. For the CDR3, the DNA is TGTAGTGCTAAACTAGCGGGAAGGCCTTCAGATACGCAGTATTTT.

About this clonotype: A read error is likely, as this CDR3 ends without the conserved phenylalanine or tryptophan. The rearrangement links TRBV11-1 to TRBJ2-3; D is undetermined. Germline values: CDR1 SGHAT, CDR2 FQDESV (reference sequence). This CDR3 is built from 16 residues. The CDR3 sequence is CASSSGLVDSTDAQYL. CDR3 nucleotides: TGTGCCAGCAGCTCCGGGCTAGTAGATAGCACAGATGCGCAGTATTTG.

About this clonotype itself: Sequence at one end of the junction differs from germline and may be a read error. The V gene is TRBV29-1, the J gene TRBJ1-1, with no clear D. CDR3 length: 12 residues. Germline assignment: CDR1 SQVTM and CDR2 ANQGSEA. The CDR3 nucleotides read TGCAGCGTTGGCCGCACTGGGTCTGAAACTTCCTTT. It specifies CSVGRTGSETSF.

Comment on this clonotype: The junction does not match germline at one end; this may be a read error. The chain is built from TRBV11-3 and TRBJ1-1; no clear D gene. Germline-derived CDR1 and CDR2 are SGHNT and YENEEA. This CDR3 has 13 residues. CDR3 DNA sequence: TGTACCAGCAGCTTAGAGGAGAACACTGAAGCTTTCTTT. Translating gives CTSSLEENTEAFF.

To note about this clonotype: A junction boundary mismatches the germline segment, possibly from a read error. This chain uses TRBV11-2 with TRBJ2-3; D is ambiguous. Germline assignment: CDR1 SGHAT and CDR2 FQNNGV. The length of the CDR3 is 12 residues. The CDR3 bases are TGTGCCAGCAGCTTAGATCAAGATACGAAGTATTTT. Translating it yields CASSLDQDTKYF.

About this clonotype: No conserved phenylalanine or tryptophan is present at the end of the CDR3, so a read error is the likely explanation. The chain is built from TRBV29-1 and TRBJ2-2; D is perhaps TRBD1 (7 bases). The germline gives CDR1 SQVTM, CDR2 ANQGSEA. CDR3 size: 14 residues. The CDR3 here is CRVEEGANTGELFL. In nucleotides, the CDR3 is TGCAGAGTGGAGGAGGGGGCGAACACAGGGGAGCTGTTTCTT.

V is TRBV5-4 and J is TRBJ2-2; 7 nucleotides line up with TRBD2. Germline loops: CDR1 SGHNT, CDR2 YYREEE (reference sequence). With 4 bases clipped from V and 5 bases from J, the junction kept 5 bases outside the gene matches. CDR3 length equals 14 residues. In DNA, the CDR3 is TGTGCCAGCAGCGTGCACGGGGGGACCGGGGAGCTGTTTTTT. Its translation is CASSVHGGTGELFF. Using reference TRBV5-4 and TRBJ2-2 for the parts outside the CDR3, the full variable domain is ETGVTQSPTHLIKTRGQQVTLRCSSQSGHNTVSWYQQALGQGPQFIFQYYREEENGRGNFPPRFSGLQFPNYSSELNVNALELDDSALYLCASSVHGGTGELFFGEGSRLTVL.

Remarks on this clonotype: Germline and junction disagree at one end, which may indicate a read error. The CDR3 DNA is TGCAGTGCTAGAAATCCCGGGCGGCACAGGGGCACCGGGAAGCTGTTTTTT. As protein: CSARNPGRHRGTGKLFF. The chain uses TRBV20-1 and TRBJ2-2, with TRBD1 matching over 7 bases. The CDR3 totals 17 residues. Germline CDR1 and CDR2: DFQATT and SNEGSKA (reference sequence).

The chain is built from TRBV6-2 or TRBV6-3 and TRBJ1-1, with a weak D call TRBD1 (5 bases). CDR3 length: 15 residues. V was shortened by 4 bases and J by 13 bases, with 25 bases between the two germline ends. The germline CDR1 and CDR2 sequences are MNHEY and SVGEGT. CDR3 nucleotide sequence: TGTGCCAGCAGTTTCCCCCGGGGGAGGAACACTGAAAATTTCTTT. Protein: CASSFPRGRNTENFF.

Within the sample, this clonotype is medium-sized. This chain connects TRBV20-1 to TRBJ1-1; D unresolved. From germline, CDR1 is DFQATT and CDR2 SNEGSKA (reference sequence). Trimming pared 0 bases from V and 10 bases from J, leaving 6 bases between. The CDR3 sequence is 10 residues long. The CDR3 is CSARDRVAFF. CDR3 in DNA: TGCAGTGCTAGAGACCGGGTAGCTTTCTTT.